Reported below is one T cell receptor (beta chain). As yet, its antigen is unknown. The data belong to a study of cytomegalovirus exposure and HLA in healthy donors. Overall study findings and caveats: A later analysis reported that several of the most significant clusters appeared to be linked to common viral pathogens, among them Epstein-Barr virus. The productive fraction for most TCR beta V segments was about 87% or about 30% in an earlier analysis.

The CDR3 covers 12 residues. From germline, CDR1 is SGHDN and CDR2 FVKESK. V shed 4 bases and J shed 7 bases, with 8 bases lying between them. The PCR made use of 60 Vbeta and 13 Jbeta primers. In the authors' workflow: The authors later counted about 80 million unique TCR beta chains, roughly 10 million of them shared. Using immunoSEQ multiplex PCR, the repertoire was profiled, and TCRdb retains in-frame clones only, with some absent. That table is the source of V, J and clone size, and D and trimming were worked out from the DNA. The data contain more than 150,000 clones, just under 80% of them singletons.

J is TRBJ2-1 and V is TRBV14; unclear D gene. Sequenced sample: PBMCs. The TCR sequence derives from a woman aged 40 to 50 in good health and CMV-seropositive. CDR3 loop: CASSPYRNEQFF. CDR3 nucleotide sequence: TGTGCCAGCAGCCCATACCGGAATGAGCAGTTCTTC.